The 20 T cell receptor beta chains given below trace back to one sample, sequenced in a study of identical twins. TCRdb recomputed calls from the 5' RACE reads with MiXCR, one row per CDR3 protein. The table shows more than 650,000 distinct CDR3 sequences, with around 6.1% occurring only once. What was sequenced was naive T cells sorted from blood. All receptors derive from a man aged 18 to 29 in good health.

This clonotype showed up just a few times. The genes are TRBV11-3 and TRBJ2-1, with 7 bases aligning to TRBD2. Germline trimming cut 4 bases from V and 3 bases from J; bases unmatched to any gene: 24. From germline, CDR1 is SGHNT and CDR2 YENEEA. The CDR3 is 21 residues long. The CDR3, as DNA: TGTGCCAGCAGCTCCCTTATAACCACTACGATAGGGCTAGCGGACTACAATGAGCAGTTCTTC. Residues: CASSSLITTTIGLADYNEQFF.

There are many counts of this clonotype. At one end, the junction sequence differs from germline, possibly due to a read error. The chain employs TRBV5-5 and TRBJ1-5, with a weak D call TRBD1 (5 bases). The germline V gene has CDR1 SGHKS and CDR2 YYEKEE (reference sequence). CDR3 length: 15 residues. CDR3 protein: CASSSTGNSNQPQHF. CDR3 DNA: TGCGCCAGCAGCTCCACAGGAAATAGCAATCAGCCCCAGCATTTT.

The chain joins TRBV6-1 to TRBJ2-7, with D perhaps matching TRBD1 (6 bases). The ends were cut back, 5 bases at V and 1 base at J, with 12 bases in the middle. The CDR3 has 14 residues. Germline values: CDR1 MNHNS, CDR2 SASEGT. The CDR3 loop is CASSPGVPSYEQYV. The CDR3 DNA reads TGTGCCAGCAGTCCAGGGGTCCCGTCCTACGAGCAGTACGTC.

This clonotype has ten or more counts. CDR3 in DNA: TGCGCCAGCAGCCACCGGGACAGGGGTAGAGATACGCAGTATTTT. Encoded protein: CASSHRDRGRDTQYF. The gene calls are TRBV5-1 and TRBJ2-3; 10 bases fit TRBD1. CDR1 is SGHRS, CDR2 YFSETQ, per germline. Unmatched junction bases numbered 7, after V lost 4 bases and J lost 5 bases. CDR3 size: 15 residues.

This clonotype was counted ten times or more. The CDR3 nucleotides are TGTGCCAGCACTCCACGGGAAGGGGTCCTGAGCTACGAGCAGTACTTC. This sequence encodes CASTPREGVLSYEQYF. V is TRBV6-1 and J is TRBJ2-7; perhaps D is TRBD1 or TRBD2 (5 bases each). Germline values: CDR1 MNHNS, CDR2 SASEGT. The CDR3 has 16 residues. V was cut by 7 bases and J by 3 bases, with 22 bases left in between.

This clonotype came up many times. CDR3 protein: CASSPRTGPYEQYF. DNA of the CDR3: TGTGCCAGCAGTCCGCGGACAGGGCCCTACGAGCAGTACTTC. This chain joins TRBV12-3 or TRBV12-4 and TRBJ2-7; 8 bases are a match to TRBD1. V was clipped by 5 bases and J by 2 bases; unmatched bases: 5. CDR3 length equals 14 residues.

The V call is TRBV11-2, the J call TRBJ2-7; D tentatively reads TRBD1 or TRBD2 (5 bases each). Trimming removed 2 bases at V and 7 bases at J, with 15 bases between. The germline V gene has CDR1 SGHAT and CDR2 FQNNGV. The CDR3 totals 14 residues. DNA for the CDR3: TGTGCCAGCAGCTTACTGAGGGGACCTCGGGAGCAGTACGTC. It yields the protein CASSLLRGPREQYV.

This clonotype showed up many times. V usage is TRBV7-9 and J usage is TRBJ2-3; the match to TRBD1 covers 7 bases. The CDR3 totals 15 residues. The ends lost 5 bases at V and 0 bases at J; junction bases unmatched: 5. Germline assignment: CDR1 SEHNR and CDR2 FQNEAQ (reference sequence). Here the CDR3 reads CASSPEGASTDTQYF. The DNA for the CDR3 is TGTGCCAGCAGCCCAGAGGGGGCTAGCACAGATACGCAGTATTTT. Complete variable domain (other parts from reference TRBV7-9 and TRBJ2-3): DTGVSQNPRHKITKRGQNVTFRCDPISEHNRLYWYRQTLGQGPEFLTYFQNEAQLEKSRLLSDRFSAERPKGSFSTLEIQRTEQGDSAMYLCASSPEGASTDTQYFGPGTRLTVL.

This clonotype was detected ten times or more. A junction end diverges from the germline sequence, so it may reflect a read error. V gene TRBV5-6 combines with J gene TRBJ2-1; D tentatively reads TRBD1 or TRBD2 (6 bases each). The germline V gene has CDR1 SGHDT and CDR2 YYEEEE. This CDR3 comprises 17 residues. The CDR3 DNA reads as TGTGCCAGCAGCTTGGTAGGAGGAGGGACACCCTACGATGAGCAGTTCTTC. It translates to CASSLVGGGTPYDEQFF. The full variable domain, rest sourced from reference TRBV5-6 and TRBJ2-1, is DAGVTQSPTHLIKTRGQQVTLRCSPKSGHDTVSWYQQALGQGPQFIFQYYEEEERQRGNFPDRFSGHQFPNYSSELNVNALLLGDSALYLCASSLVGGGTPYDEQFFGPGTRLTVL.

This clonotype was observed at least ten times. This sequence joins TRBV20-1 and TRBJ2-7; 11 bases are a match to TRBD2. The CDR3 length is 15 residues. Germline V gene sequence: CDR1 DFQATT, CDR2 SNEGSKA (reference sequence). The junction had 5 bases not matched to a gene; V was cut back by 0 bases and J by 4 bases. In DNA, the CDR3 is TGCAGTGCTAGAGATAGCGGGAGGGCCTCGTACGAGCAGTACTTC. Translated, it gives CSARDSGRASYEQYF.

This clonotype was seen at least ten times. J is TRBJ2-4 and V is TRBV12-3 or TRBV12-4; 7 nucleotides agree with TRBD1. The CDR3 is 17 residues long. V gave up 3 bases and J gave up 6 bases; unmatched junction bases: 14. The CDR3 region has the DNA TGTGCCAGCAGTTTTTCTTCGTCAGGGGGTGGTAGAAACATTCAGTACTTC. Encoded protein: CASSFSSSGGGRNIQYF.

This clonotype appeared a few times. The CDR3 region is CASSFRQPGGEQFF. The CDR3 DNA follows: TGCGCCAGCAGCTTCCGGCAGCCCGGCGGGGAGCAGTTCTTC. The genes are TRBV5-1 and TRBJ2-1, with D maybe TRBD2 (5 bases). The V and J ends lost 2 bases and 10 bases respectively, with 16 bases between them. The CDR3 runs 14 residues. Germline CDR1 is SGHRS and CDR2 is YFSETQ.

The rearrangement uses TRBV5-1 and TRBJ2-5, with 9 bases matching TRBD2. The germline V gene encodes CDR1 SGHRS and CDR2 YFSETQ. The CDR3 spans 16 residues. Germline trimming cut 2 bases from V and 3 bases from J; bases unmatched to any gene: 8. The CDR3 region has the DNA TGCGCCAGCAGCTTAGCGGGAGGAAACCTGAAAGAGACCCAGTACTTC. This encodes CASSLAGGNLKETQYF.

This clonotype was detected ten times or more. The V and J genes are TRBV12-3 or TRBV12-4 and TRBJ2-1; D gene uncertain. The ends were cut back, 5 bases at V and 5 bases at J, with 7 bases in the middle. The CDR3 sequence is 12 residues long. CDR3 sequence reads: CASSLHNNEQFF. In DNA, the CDR3 is TGTGCCAGCAGTCTACACAACAATGAGCAGTTCTTC.

The CDR3 region is CATSRENDEQYF. The CDR3 DNA reads as TGTGCCACCAGCAGGGAGAACGACGAGCAGTACTTC. This sequence joins TRBV15 and TRBJ2-7; D is unresolved. This CDR3 has 12 amino acids. The V end was cut by 3 bases, the J end by 5 bases, with 8 bases between. Germline assignment: CDR1 LNHNV and CDR2 YYDKDF (reference sequence).

This clonotype was counted ten times or more. This CDR3 is CASSLEPGIYGYTF. CDR3 DNA: TGTGCCAGCAGCTTAGAGCCCGGAATATACGGCTACACCTTC. The genes are TRBV7-2 and TRBJ1-2; D uncertain. There are 14 residues in the CDR3. CDR1 and CDR2 from the germline V gene are SGHTA and FQGNSA. Between the trimmed V and J ends, which lost 1 base and 8 bases, there was a span of 14 bases. The whole variable domain, filled in from reference TRBV7-2 and TRBJ1-2, reads GAGVSQSPSNKVTEKGKDVELRCDPISGHTALYWYRQSLGQGLEFLIYFQGNSAPDKSGLPSDRFSAERTGGSVSTLTIQRTQQEDSAVYLCASSLEPGIYGYTFGSGTRLTVV.

This clonotype was seen at least ten times. The CDR3 DNA follows: TGCAGTGCTTCATCACCGGGACAGATAAACATTCAGTACTTC. This sequence encodes CSASSPGQINIQYF. This chain links TRBV20-1 with TRBJ2-4; 7 bases are a match to TRBD1. J was trimmed by 6 bases and V by 5 bases; bases with no gene match: 10. The CDR3 runs 14 residues. CDR1 is DFQATT, CDR2 SNEGSKA, per germline (reference sequence).

This clonotype has more than one count but fewer than ten. The gene calls are TRBV4-3 and TRBJ2-1; D uncertain. This CDR3 has 13 residues. The germline CDR1 and CDR2 sequences are LGHNA and YSLEER. Trimming cost V 0 bases and J 10 bases, with 10 bases left between them. CDR3 amino acids: CASSQDSVGEQFF. CDR3 DNA: TGCGCCAGCAGCCAAGATTCGGTCGGGGAGCAGTTCTTC.

The chain uses TRBV20-1 and TRBJ1-5; a possible D gene is TRBD1 (5 bases). From germline, CDR1 is DFQATT and CDR2 SNEGSKA (reference sequence). The germline V and J ends were trimmed by 0 bases and 0 bases, with 15 bases remaining between them. The CDR3 consists of 17 residues. The CDR3 DNA is TGCAGTGCTAGAGATCTACAGGACCAGAATAGCAATCAGCCCCAGCATTTT. This translates into CSARDLQDQNSNQPQHF.

This clonotype was seen more than once but under ten times. V and J are TRBV27 and TRBJ2-5, with TRBD2 matching 12 bases. CDR1 is MNHEY, CDR2 SMNVEV, per germline (reference sequence). After removal of 0 bases from V and 5 bases from J, the junction contained 4 bases not matched to a gene. The CDR3 extends over 16 amino acids. The CDR3 region is CASSLSTSGRWETQYF. CDR3 bases: TGTGCCAGCAGTTTATCGACTAGCGGGAGATGGGAGACCCAGTACTTC.